What follows are 18 T cell receptor beta chains derived from one specimen sequenced in a study of shared clonotypes between healthy human individuals. Profiled with immunoSEQ multiplex PCR; TCRdb holds only in-frame clones, not every one. Among approximately 2,300,000 clones listed, 85% to 95% were seen once. Sequenced input: naive CD4+ T cells from PBMCs. Subset described: CD45RA+ positively selected. The origin of the receptors is a man aged 18 to 29 in good health. Some clones in this sample may be carry-over from other donors' samples.

The V gene is TRBV10-2, the J gene TRBJ2-1; weak D call: TRBD1 (5 bases). There are 12 residues in the CDR3. The germline CDR1 and CDR2 sequences are WSHSY and SAAADI. Trimming cost V 8 bases and J 7 bases, with 12 bases left between them. This CDR3 reads CASAWKGNEQFF. CDR3 sequence (DNA): TGCGCCAGCGCATGGAAGGGGAATGAGCAGTTCTTC.

The table lists this clone with a count of one. V is TRBV29-1 and J is TRBJ2-3; tentative D call: TRBD2 (5 bases). V lost 1 base, J lost 2 bases, and 7 bases lay in between. This CDR3 region has 13 residues. Germline values: CDR1 SQVTM, CDR2 ANQGSEA. DNA of the CDR3: TGCAGCGTTGAAGCGGGATTCACAGATACGCAGTATTTT. It translates to CSVEAGFTDTQYF.

The gene calls are TRBV11-2 and TRBJ2-3; no clear D gene. The CDR3 contains 12 residues. Between the trimmed V and J ends, which lost 5 bases and 5 bases, there was a span of 8 bases. Looked up from germline, CDR1 is SGHAT and CDR2 is FQNNGV. Here the CDR3 reads CASSPLGDTQYF. The CDR3 DNA is TGTGCCAGCAGCCCCCTGGGAGATACGCAGTATTTT.

The rearrangement joins TRBV11-1 to TRBJ2-3; no clear D. The ends were cut back, 0 bases at V and 2 bases at J, with 3 bases in the middle. CDR1 is SGHAT and CDR2 is FQDESV in the germline V gene (reference sequence). This CDR3 spans 13 amino acids. The CDR3 region is CASSLAATDTQYF. The CDR3 nucleotides are TGTGCCAGCAGCTTAGCCGCCACAGATACGCAGTATTTT.

This rearrangement joins TRBV19 to TRBJ1-2; tentative D call: TRBD1 (6 bases). Germline V gene lookup returns CDR1 LNHDA and CDR2 SQIVND (reference sequence). Trimming took off 4 bases at V and 0 bases at J, with 12 bases between the two ends. The CDR3 length is 15 residues. The DNA of the CDR3 is TGTGCCAGTAGTACTACCGGGACACCTAACTATGGCTACACCTTC. Translation: CASSTTGTPNYGYTF.

Here the CDR3 DNA reads TGTGCCAGCAGCTTAGTGCGGGGAGGGAACACTGAAGCTTTCTTT. Translated, it gives CASSLVRGGNTEAFF. The V and J genes are TRBV7-8 and TRBJ1-1; the D is unclear. CDR1 and CDR2 (germline): SGHVS, FQNEAQ. The length of the CDR3 is 15 residues. V lost 1 base, J lost 1 base, and 10 bases lay in between. Variable domain in full (rest from reference TRBV7-8 and TRBJ1-1): GAGVSQSPRYKVAKRGQDVALRCDPISGHVSLFWYQQALGQGPEFLTYFQNEAQLDKSGLPSDRFFAERPEGSVSTLKIQRTQQEDSAVYLCASSLVRGGNTEAFFGQGTRLTVV.

This clone was picked up one time. V is TRBV4-1 and J is TRBJ1-2, with D unclear. Trimming took 0 bases from V and 2 from J, leaving 16 bases between them. The CDR3 covers 17 residues. Germline loops: CDR1 MGHRA, CDR2 YSYEKL. The CDR3 nucleotides are TGCGCCAGCAGCCAAGAACTGGGAAGGAGTAGGAACTATGGCTACACCTTC. Protein product: CASSQELGRSRNYGYTF.

The chain employs TRBV18 and TRBJ1-1, with no clear D. The CDR3 totals 15 residues. Trimming took 4 bases from V and 1 from J, leaving 13 bases between them. Germline CDR1 KGHSH, CDR2 LQKENI. This CDR3 is CASSRGTAQNTEAFF. The DNA of the CDR3 is TGTGCCAGCTCACGTGGAACGGCCCAGAACACTGAAGCTTTCTTT.

The V gene is TRBV29-1, the J gene TRBJ2-1; TRBD1 matches at 8 bases. There are 15 residues in the CDR3. Germline trimming cut 6 bases from V and 8 bases from J; bases unmatched to any gene: 15. The V gene's germline CDR1 is SQVTM and CDR2 ANQGSEA. The CDR3, as DNA: TGCAGCGTACAACAGGGGGAAACTTGGTTCTATGAGCAGTTCTTC. The encoded protein is CSVQQGETWFYEQFF.

The genes are TRBV5-1 and TRBJ2-5; TRBD1 is a possible D gene (6 bases). This CDR3 has 15 residues. V gave up 4 bases and J gave up 2 bases, with 15 bases separating them. In germline, CDR1 is SGHRS, CDR2 YFSETQ. DNA for the CDR3: TGCGCCAGCAGCGGATGGGACATATCACAAGAGACCCAGTACTTC. Translated, it gives CASSGWDISQETQYF.

This chain joins TRBV4-2 and TRBJ1-2; tentatively, D is TRBD1 (5 bases). In germline, CDR1 is LGHNA, CDR2 YNFKEQ. This CDR3 is built from 17 residues. V lost 0 bases, J lost 8 bases, and 22 bases lay in between. CDR3 sequence reads: CASSQDGLTGQRSGYTF. The DNA for the CDR3 is TGTGCCAGCAGCCAAGATGGGCTAACGGGGCAGAGATCCGGCTACACCTTC.

The CDR3 sequence: CASSLARDRTTGELFF. Here the CDR3 DNA reads TGTGCCAGCAGCTTAGCTCGGGACAGGACCACCGGGGAGCTGTTTTTT. The J gene is TRBJ2-2, the V gene TRBV7-8, with 8 bases that match TRBD1. Trimming cost V 0 bases and J 4 bases; bases outside gene matches: 4. The CDR3 has 16 amino acids. CDR1 is SGHVS and CDR2 is FQNEAQ in the germline V gene.

This chain joins TRBV28 and TRBJ2-2, with TRBD1 as a possible D gene (5 bases). V gave up 7 bases and J gave up 8 bases, with 11 bases separating them. This CDR3 region has 12 residues. The V gene's germline CDR1 is MDHEN and CDR2 SYDVKM. The DNA for the CDR3 is TGTGCCAGCAATATACAGGTTGGGGAGCTGTTTTTT. It specifies CASNIQVGELFF. Full variable domain (outside the CDR3, taken from reference TRBV28 and TRBJ2-2): DVKVTQSSRYLVKRTGEKVFLECVQDMDHENMFWYRQDPGLGLRLIYFSYDVKMKEKGDIPEGYSVSREKKERFSLILESASTNQTSMYLCASNIQVGELFFGEGSRLTVL.

This clone was seen a single time. This sequence joins TRBV5-4 and TRBJ1-2; a possible D gene is TRBD1 (6 bases). V lost 1 base to trimming and J lost 7 bases, with 20 bases between them. This CDR3 is built from 16 residues. CDR1 and CDR2 (germline): SGHNT, YYREEE (reference sequence). CDR3 in amino acids: CASSLLGAEHISGYTF. CDR3 bases: TGTGCCAGCAGCTTGCTGGGGGCAGAACATATTAGTGGCTACACCTTC.

This chain links TRBV4-1 with TRBJ1-1; D perhaps matches TRBD1 (6 bases). Germline V gives CDR1 MGHRA, CDR2 YSYEKL. This CDR3 contains 18 residues. Trimming removed 0 bases at V and 0 bases at J, with 17 bases between. The CDR3 loop reads CASSQDSGANSMNTEAFF. CDR3 in DNA: TGCGCCAGCAGCCAAGATTCAGGGGCGAATTCCATGAACACTGAAGCTTTCTTT.

The chain combines TRBV5-1 with TRBJ1-1, with 7 bases matching TRBD1. V dropped 4 bases and J dropped 1; count of bases not matched to a gene: 7. CDR1 is SGHRS and CDR2 is YFSETQ in the germline V gene. The CDR3 has 15 amino acids. The CDR3 DNA reads TGCGCCAGCAGCCGAAACAGGGGTGAGAACACTGAAGCTTTCTTT. Its translation is CASSRNRGENTEAFF.

The chain joins TRBV5-4 to TRBJ2-7; D may be TRBD2 (7 bases). The V and J ends lost 4 bases and 1 base respectively, with 18 bases between them. Germline V gives CDR1 SGHNT, CDR2 YYREEE (reference sequence). The CDR3 contains 16 residues. DNA for the CDR3: TGTGCCAGCAGCGAGGGAGGGGGGGGCGAGTCCTACGAGCAGTACTTC. Translated: CASSEGGGGESYEQYF.

In nucleotides, the CDR3 is TGTGCCAGCAGCCAAGGGGGGGGCTCGTACAATGAGCAGTTCTTC. Protein product: CASSQGGGSYNEQFF. The chain has TRBV7-9 and TRBJ2-1, with D maybe TRBD2 (7 bases). Trimming took off 5 bases at V and 4 bases at J, with 15 bases between the two ends. Germline V gives CDR1 SEHNR, CDR2 FQNEAQ (reference sequence). The CDR3 length is 15 residues.